This T cell receptor beta chain originates from a study of Ad26.COV2.S vaccination and SARS-CoV-2 variants. As for the study in general: Within the COV1001 Ad26.COV2.S trial arm, the donor was enrolled.

Profiling relied on immunoSEQ multiplex PCR, and the TCRdb table lists in-frame clones only, not all of them. This table holds 350,000 to 400,000 clones, 89% found once. By share, this clone ranks as medium-sized. The antigen remains unidentified. As for treatment: around 19 received Ad26.COV2.S at low or high dose, single or two shots; about 5 received placebo; per-sample allocation not given. Specimens were obtained on day 63 following the first vaccine or placebo injection. The administered vaccine (an Ad26 vector) expressed Wuhan-strain SARS-CoV-2 spike. Study-wide results and caveats: Non-spike TCR breadth was similar in vaccine and placebo recipients.

Germline V gives CDR1 LGHNA, CDR2 YSLEER. The CDR3 consists of 17 residues. V was pared by 0 bases and J by 3 bases, with 7 bases of the junction left unmatched. The receptor was isolated from a person between 18 and 59 years old who received the Ad26.COV2.S COVID-19 vaccine or a placebo. The rearrangement joins TRBV4-3 to TRBJ2-2; 7 bases map to TRBD2. The starting material was peripheral blood, obtained in a trial of Ad26.COV2.S vaccine versus placebo. CDR3 in amino acids: CASSQEPTSDHTGELFF. The CDR3 bases are TGCGCCAGCAGCCAAGAACCCACTAGCGACCACACCGGGGAGCTGTTTTTT.